The rows below give T cell receptor beta chains drawn from one sample of a study. TCRdb called the RT-PCR reads again in MiXCR, with one record for every CDR3 protein. In the table there are more than 600,000 distinct CDR3 sequences, 12% to 15% of which are singletons. Source material: memory CD4+ T cells from blood. The receptors come from a female donor in good health, serving as a healthy control. CDR3s include the opening cysteine and the closing phenylalanine or tryptophan. A D gene is named only where the DNA matches it firmly. A row's size may be missing; if present it is once, few, many or a size class.

d_gene	abundance	v_gene	j_gene	CDR3aa	CDR3nt
-	many	TRBV2	TRBJ1-1	CASSEGTEAFF	TGTGCCAGCAGTGAGGGCACTGAAGCTTTCTTT
TRBD1	-	TRBV20-1	TRBJ1-1	CSARTGGSSEAFF	TGCAGTGCTAGAACAGGGGGAAGTTCTGAAGCTTTCTTT
-	-	TRBV24-1	TRBJ2-7	CATSDLAEQYF	TGTGCCACCAGTGACCTTGCCGAGCAGTACTTC
-	-	TRBV20-1	TRBJ2-7	CSAPGDNSYGQYF	TGCAGTGCCCCGGGGGACAACTCCTACGGGCAGTACTTC
-	many	TRBV20-1	TRBJ1-2	CSARDGLKEGYTF	TGCAGTGCTAGAGACGGACTGAAGGAAGGCTACACCTTC
-	-	TRBV5-4	TRBJ2-3	CASRRAPTDTQYF	TGTGCCAGCAGGAGGGCACCCACAGATACGCAGTATTTT
-	many	TRBV24-1	TRBJ1-1	CATSVGTEAFF	TGTGCCACCAGTGTGGGCACTGAAGCTTTCTTT
-	-	TRBV5-4	TRBJ2-3	CASSIGEDDTQYF	TGTGCCAGCAGTATCGGGGAAGACGATACGCAGTATTTT
-	-	TRBV7-6	TRBJ1-4	CASSLPRQSTNEKLFF	TGTGCCAGCAGCTTACCCCGACAGTCAACTAATGAAAAACTGTTTTTT
-	-	TRBV18	TRBJ1-3	CASSRNPGTGNTIYF	TGTGCCAGCTCACGCAACCCCGGGACAGGAAACACCATATATTTT
-	-	TRBV20-1	TRBJ1-1	CSAWQTGRYTEAFF	TGCAGTGCTTGGCAAACCGGGCGATACACTGAAGCTTTCTTT
TRBD2	-	TRBV6-5	TRBJ2-1	CASSSEQTSGPYNEQFF	TGTGCCAGCAGTTCCGAACAGACTAGCGGACCCTACAATGAGCAGTTCTTC
-	few	TRBV4-2	TRBJ2-3	CASSQVGTTDTQYF	TGTGCCAGCAGCCAAGTTGGGACTACAGATACGCAGTATTTT
-	-	TRBV4-1	TRBJ2-5	CASSQADSHIKETQYF	TGCGCCAGCAGCCAAGCGGACTCACATATAAAGGAGACCCAGTACTTC
TRBD1	-	TRBV7-8	TRBJ1-2	CASSYTGVYGYTF	TGTGCCAGCAGCTATACAGGGGTCTATGGCTACACCTTC
-	-	TRBV5-1	TRBJ2-3	CASSFTGLSASTDTQYF	TGCGCCAGCAGCTTTACGGGACTCTCAGCTAGCACAGATACGCAGTATTTT
-	-	TRBV7-2	TRBJ1-3	CASSQRTDGLGNTIYF	TGTGCCAGCAGCCAGCGGACGGACGGCCTGGGAAACACCATATATTTT
-	few	TRBV20-1	TRBJ2-1	CSALTGTEVEQFF	TGCAGTGCCCTAACCGGGACTGAGGTTGAGCAGTTCTTC
TRBD2	-	TRBV6-5	TRBJ2-7	CASKRTSGRAVVHEQYF	TGTGCCAGCAAACGGACTAGCGGGAGGGCCGTAGTCCACGAGCAGTACTTC
-	-	TRBV7-3	TRBJ2-2	CASSLMGGTEELFF	TGTGCCAGCAGCTTAATGGGCGGAACGGAGGAGCTGTTTTTT
-	-	TRBV24-1	TRBJ2-5	CATSEGLGGLETQYF	TGTGCCACCAGTGAAGGGCTAGGGGGACTAGAGACCCAGTACTTC
TRBD2	many	TRBV20-1	TRBJ2-7	CSAGERGPYEQYF	TGCAGTGCTGGGGAGCGGGGTCCCTACGAGCAGTACTTC
-	-	TRBV7-2	TRBJ1-4	CASSFRWGDEKLFF	TGTGCCAGCAGTTTTAGGTGGGGAGATGAAAAACTGTTTTTT
-	few	TRBV7-9	TRBJ2-5	CASSMGSEETQYF	TGTGCCAGCAGCATGGGATCCGAAGAGACCCAGTACTTC
-	-	TRBV7-2	TRBJ2-7	CASSLNFVIPYEQYF	TGTGCCAGCAGCTTAAACTTTGTCATCCCCTACGAGCAGTACTTC
-	many	TRBV6-2/TRBV6-3	TRBJ2-2	CASRVGGALGTGELFF	TGTGCCAGCCGTGTTGGGGGCGCTTTAGGCACCGGGGAGCTGTTTTTT
-	-	TRBV28	TRBJ2-3	CASSFQGPPTDTQYF	TGTGCCAGCAGTTTCCAGGGACCCCCCACAGATACGCAGTATTTT
-	many	TRBV7-2	TRBJ1-6	CASSQSGHFISPLHF	TGTGCCAGCAGCCAGTCGGGCCACTTTATTTCACCCCTCCACTTT
-	-	TRBV15	TRBJ2-1	CATSRDGLWEGGNEQFF	TGTGCCACCAGCAGAGATGGTTTGTGGGAAGGGGGCAATGAGCAGTTCTTC
TRBD1	few	TRBV5-1	TRBJ2-5	CASGAGTGFEETQYF	TGCGCCAGCGGGGCGGGGACAGGGTTTGAAGAGACCCAGTACTTC
-	many	TRBV6-5	TRBJ2-1	CASSSPKSSYNEQFF	TGTGCCAGCAGCTCCCCGAAAAGCTCCTACAATGAGCAGTTCTTC
-	few	TRBV6-5	TRBJ1-1	CASSYTGKVNTEAFF	TGTGCCAGCAGTTATACAGGGAAGGTGAACACTGAAGCTTTCTTT
-	-	TRBV7-2	TRBJ2-5	CASSARTSPETQYF	TGTGCCAGCAGCGCAAGAACTAGTCCGGAGACCCAGTACTTC
TRBD1	-	TRBV19	TRBJ2-7	CASSTGQGSGYEQYF	TGTGCCAGTAGTACTGGACAGGGGAGTGGATACGAGCAGTACTTC
TRBD2	few	TRBV7-3	TRBJ2-1	CANRTSGIHNEQFF	TGTGCCAACCGAACTAGCGGGATACACAATGAGCAGTTCTTC
-	-	TRBV12-3/TRBV12-4	TRBJ2-3	CASVQGLTTDTQYF	TGTGCCAGCGTTCAGGGCCTAACCACAGATACGCAGTATTTT
TRBD1	-	TRBV7-2	TRBJ2-1	CASGGQGSNEQFF	TGTGCCAGCGGGGGACAGGGGTCCAATGAGCAGTTCTTC
-	many	TRBV12-3/TRBV12-4	TRBJ2-3	CASRISTDTQYF	TGTGCCAGCAGGATTAGCACAGATACGCAGTATTTT
-	few	TRBV18	TRBJ1-5	CASSPGTGGDQPQHF	TGTGCCAGCTCACCTGGGACCGGGGGAGATCAGCCCCAGCATTTT
-	-	TRBV19	TRBJ1-2	CASTTSSLQGYGYTF	TGTGCCAGTACCACGAGCTCCCTTCAAGGCTATGGCTACACCTTC
TRBD2	few	TRBV12-3/TRBV12-4	TRBJ2-1	CASRGGLGNEQFF	TGTGCCAGCCGGGGGGGGCTCGGCAATGAGCAGTTCTTC
-	-	TRBV20-1	TRBJ1-1	CSARDLSRNTEALF	TGCAGTGCTAGAGATCTTTCTAGGAACACTGAAGCTCTCTTT
-	few	TRBV7-2	TRBJ2-1	CASSLPLGDNEQFF	TGTGCCAGCAGCTTACCCCTCGGGGACAATGAGCAGTTCTTC
-	-	TRBV28	TRBJ2-7	CASSLGVGEQYF	TGTGCCAGCAGTTTAGGCGTGGGCGAGCAGTACTTC
TRBD2	-	TRBV19	TRBJ2-1	CASSIVLSSGTHEQFF	TGTGCCAGTAGTATAGTACTGTCTAGCGGGACCCATGAGCAGTTCTTC
-	many	TRBV7-2	TRBJ2-7	CASSLREAAQYF	TGTGCCAGCAGCCTCAGAGAAGCAGCACAGTACTTC
-	many	TRBV28	TRBJ2-5	CASRPQGMETQYF	TGTGCCAGCAGGCCCCAGGGTATGGAGACCCAGTACTTC
-	-	TRBV5-4	TRBJ1-1	CASSLDTTEAFF	TGTGCCAGCAGCTTGGATACCACTGAAGCTTTCTTT
-	-	TRBV27	TRBJ2-3	CASSSWEADTQYF	TGTGCCAGCAGTTCCTGGGAGGCAGATACGCAGTATTTT
-	few	TRBV4-1	TRBJ1-5	CASSQGGGVSGQPQHF	TGCGCCAGCAGCCAAGGGGGTGGGGTCTCGGGTCAGCCCCAGCATTTT
TRBD1	many	TRBV6-5	TRBJ2-7	CASSWRQGGGYEQYF	TGTGCCAGCAGTTGGAGACAGGGGGGAGGCTACGAGCAGTACTTC
-	many	TRBV29-1	TRBJ2-1	CSPRGGESSYNEQFF	TGCAGCCCGAGGGGGGGGGAAAGCTCCTACAATGAGCAGTTCTTC
-	-	TRBV28	TRBJ1-1	CASSPRLGWGTEAFF	TGTGCCAGCAGTCCCCGTTTAGGGTGGGGCACTGAAGCTTTCTTT
-	-	TRBV24-1	TRBJ1-5	CATSDSTFNSNQPQHF	TGTGCCACCAGTGATTCTACATTCAATAGCAATCAGCCCCAGCATTTT
-	many	TRBV6-1	TRBJ1-5	CASSAIAGTAPFGNQPQHF	TGTGCCAGCAGTGCAATCGCCGGGACGGCACCGTTTGGCAATCAGCCCCAGCATTTT
-	few	TRBV20-1	TRBJ2-2	CSATGRANTGELFF	TGCAGTGCTACGGGACGGGCGAACACCGGGGAGCTGTTTTTT
TRBD2	-	TRBV20-1	TRBJ2-1	CSARASSGSYNEQFF	TGCAGTGCTAGAGCGTCTAGCGGGAGCTACAATGAGCAGTTCTTC
-	-	TRBV25-1	TRBJ2-4	CASSDPQIAKNIQYF	TGTGCCAGCAGTGACCCGCAGATAGCCAAAAACATTCAGTACTTC
-	few	TRBV20-1	TRBJ1-6	CSAIQGSYNSPLHF	TGCAGTGCTATACAGGGCTCCTATAATTCACCCCTCCACTTT